This TCR delta chain comes out of a study of Vδ1+ human thymocytes. Findings of the study overall: In the thymus, TRG and TRD repertoires looked highly polyclonal with Gaussian CDR3 lengths.

Extracted RNA was reverse transcribed into cDNA. Multiplex PCR used pooled V-gene forward primers and a constant-region reverse primer to amplify CDR3s. TCRdb re-analyzed the multiplex PCR reads via CATT. The sample consists of 25,000 to 30,000 delta-chain clones, around 7.4% of them appearing once. Germline V gene lookup returns CDR1 TSWWSYY and CDR2 QGS. The CDR3 contains 17 residues. V lost 0 bases, J lost 8 bases, and 22 bases lay in between. Points on this clone: Its antigen is as yet unknown. Other DNA sequences in the sample encode the same CDR3.

This sequence joins TRDV1 and TRDJ1, with a weak D call TRDD3 (6 bases). Specimen: Vdelta1+ gamma-delta thymocytes from the thymus. As to subset: FACS-sorted CD3+ TCRalphabeta- TCRVdelta1+ TCRVdelta2- thymocytes. The clonotype comes from a girl under three years old who had congenital heart surgery. The CDR3 nucleotides are TGTGCTCTTGGGGAACTATACTACTCCGTGGGGGTAGGAAAACTCATCTTT. Its protein product is CALGELYYSVGVGKLIF.